This T cell receptor (beta chain) appears in the sequencing data of a study of OX40 agonist ivuxolimab in advanced cancers. Study-level background: Cohort: approximately 79% men, mean age about 60, aged roughly 23 to 90.

Method: immunoSEQ multiplex PCR; TCRdb's copy keeps in-frame clones and lacks some. This sample yields 75,000 to 100,000 clones, of which approximately 84% are seen a single time; less than 6% belongs to the top ten. The CDR3 extends over 16 amino acids. Trimming left V 0 bases short and J 1 base short, with 11 bases between. Germline CDR1 reads SGHRS; CDR2 reads YFSETQ. The receptor's source is an adult with an advanced solid tumor such as melanoma, head and neck, liver or kidney cancer. This rearrangement joins TRBV5-1 to TRBJ2-1; D unclear. The sequences come from CD4+ or CD8+ T cells sorted from blood, collected in a trial of the OX40 agonist ivuxolimab. The CDR3 reads CASSLAADLSYNEQFF. In DNA form, the CDR3 reads TGCGCCAGCAGCTTGGCTGCTGACTTATCCTACAATGAGCAGTTCTTC.